The rows below give T cell receptor beta chains drawn from one sample of a study of PD-L1 blockade in urothelial cancer. Clones were sequenced by immunoSEQ multiplex PCR, and TCRdb holds only the in-frame ones, with some missing. The table has approximately 47,000 clones, approximately 78% seen once; the top ten hold 8.8%. Sequenced material: PBMCs, taken around atezolizumab (anti-PD-L1) treatment. The receptors stem from a man between 65 and 85 years old with urothelial cancer. Both conserved end residues are part of each CDR3. The D gene is left open where the match is weak. Where a row states a size, it is once, few, many or the class of an expanded clone; other rows omit it.

>-|TRBV18|-|TRBJ2-7
CASSPQSGLTYEQYF
TGTGCCAGCTCTCCCCAGTCGGGACTTACCTACGAGCAGTACTTC
>once|TRBV11-2|TRBD1|TRBJ1-2
CASSLDPGTGRDYGYTF
TGTGCCAGCAGCTTAGATCCGGGGACAGGGAGGGACTATGGCTACACCTTC
>-|TRBV5-8|-|TRBJ1-4
CASSSGRSATNEKLFF
TGTGCCAGCAGCTCAGGGAGGTCCGCAACTAATGAAAAACTGTTTTTT
>-|TRBV11-3|-|TRBJ2-7
CASSYSESYEQYF
TGTGCCAGCAGCTATTCAGAATCCTACGAGCAGTACTTC
>-|TRBV19|-|TRBJ1-3
CASSTGQVGNTIYF
TGTGCCAGTAGTACTGGCCAGGTTGGAAACACCATATATTTT
>-|TRBV7-8|TRBD1|TRBJ2-6
CASSLRGTVPTGANVLTF
TGTGCCAGCAGCTTAAGGGGGACAGTCCCAACTGGGGCCAACGTCCTGACTTTC
>-|TRBV5-1|TRBD1|TRBJ1-2
CASSRTGDPYGYTF
TGCGCCAGCAGCCGGACAGGGGACCCCTATGGCTACACCTTC
>-|TRBV5-4|TRBD2|TRBJ2-7
CASSLELADSYEQYF
TGTGCCAGCAGCTTGGAACTAGCGGACTCCTACGAGCAGTACTTC
>few|TRBV19|-|TRBJ2-1
CASSIAGVGYNEQFF
TGTGCCAGTAGTATAGCAGGGGTAGGCTACAATGAGCAGTTCTTC
>-|TRBV6-5|TRBD1|TRBJ1-2
CASRRQGTSWGYTF
TGTGCCAGCAGACGACAGGGGACCTCCTGGGGCTACACCTTC
>once|TRBV6-1|TRBD1|TRBJ2-3
CASRRDRGSTDTQYF
TGTGCCAGCAGAAGAGACAGGGGGAGCACAGATACGCAGTATTTT
>once|TRBV23-1|TRBD1|TRBJ1-5
CASRRQGPNNQPQHF
TGCGCCAGCAGAAGACAGGGTCCCAATAATCAGCCCCAGCATTTT
>-|TRBV18|TRBD1|TRBJ2-1
CASSFADRDGEQFF
TGTGCCAGCTCATTCGCGGACAGGGATGGTGAGCAGTTCTTC
>-|TRBV5-8|-|TRBJ2-7
CANSLGANEQYF
TGTGCCAACAGCTTGGGGGCTAACGAGCAGTACTTC
>few|TRBV2|-|TRBJ1-1
CASSIQPGEAFF
TGTGCCAGCAGTATCCAACCAGGGGAAGCTTTCTTT